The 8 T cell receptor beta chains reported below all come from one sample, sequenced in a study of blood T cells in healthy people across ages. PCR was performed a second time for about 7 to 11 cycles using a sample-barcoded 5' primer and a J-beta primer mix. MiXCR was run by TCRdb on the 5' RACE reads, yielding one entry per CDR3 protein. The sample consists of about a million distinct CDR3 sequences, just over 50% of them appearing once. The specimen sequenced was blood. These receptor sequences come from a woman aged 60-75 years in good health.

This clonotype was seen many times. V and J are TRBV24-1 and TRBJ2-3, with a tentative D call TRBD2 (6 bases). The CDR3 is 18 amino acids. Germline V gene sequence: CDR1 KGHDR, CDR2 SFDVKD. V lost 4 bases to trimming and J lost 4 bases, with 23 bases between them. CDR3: CATSEVTPGPRRADTQYF. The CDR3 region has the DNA TGTGCCACCAGTGAAGTCACACCGGGGCCCCGGAGGGCAGATACGCAGTATTTT.

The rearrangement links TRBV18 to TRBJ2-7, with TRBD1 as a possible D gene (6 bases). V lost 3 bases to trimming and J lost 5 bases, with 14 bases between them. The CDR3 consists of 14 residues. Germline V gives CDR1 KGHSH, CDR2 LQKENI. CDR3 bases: TGTGCCAGCTCACCGGTCAGGGGCAAGGACGAGCAGTACTTC. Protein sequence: CASSPVRGKDEQYF.

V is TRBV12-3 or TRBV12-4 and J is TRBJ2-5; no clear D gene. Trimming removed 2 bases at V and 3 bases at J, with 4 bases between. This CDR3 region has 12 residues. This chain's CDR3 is CASSLSEETQYF. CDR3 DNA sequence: TGTGCCAGCAGTTTAAGCGAAGAGACCCAGTACTTC.

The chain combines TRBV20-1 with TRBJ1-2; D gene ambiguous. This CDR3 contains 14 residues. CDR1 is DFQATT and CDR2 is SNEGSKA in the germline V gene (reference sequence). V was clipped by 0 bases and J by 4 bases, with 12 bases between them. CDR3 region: CSARDLDWTYGYTF. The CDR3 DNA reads TGCAGTGCTAGAGACCTTGACTGGACCTATGGCTACACCTTC.

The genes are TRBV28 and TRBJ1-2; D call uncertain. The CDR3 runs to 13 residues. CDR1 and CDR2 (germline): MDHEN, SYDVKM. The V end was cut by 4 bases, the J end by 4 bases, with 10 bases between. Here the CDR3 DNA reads TGTGCCAGCAGTTCCTTTACCGGCTATGGCTACACCTTC. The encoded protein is CASSSFTGYGYTF.

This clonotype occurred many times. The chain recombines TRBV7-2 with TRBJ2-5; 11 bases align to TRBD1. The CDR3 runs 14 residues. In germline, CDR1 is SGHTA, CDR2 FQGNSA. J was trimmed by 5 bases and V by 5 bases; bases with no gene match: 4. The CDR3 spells CASSPGTGGETQYF. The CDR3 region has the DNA TGTGCCAGCAGCCCCGGGACAGGGGGTGAGACCCAGTACTTC.

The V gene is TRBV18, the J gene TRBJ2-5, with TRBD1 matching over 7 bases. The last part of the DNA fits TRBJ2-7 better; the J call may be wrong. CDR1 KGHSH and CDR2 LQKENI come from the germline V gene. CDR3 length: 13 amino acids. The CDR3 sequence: CASSPSTGDEQYF. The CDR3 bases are TGTGCCAGCTCACCAAGCACAGGGGACGAGCAGTACTTC.

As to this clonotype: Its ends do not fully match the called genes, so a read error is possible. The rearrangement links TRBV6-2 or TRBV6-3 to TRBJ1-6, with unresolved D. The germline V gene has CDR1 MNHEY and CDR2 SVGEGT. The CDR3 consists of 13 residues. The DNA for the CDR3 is TGTGCCAGCACCCGTCGGGAGAATTCACCCCCCCACTTT. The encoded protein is CASTRRENSPPHF.